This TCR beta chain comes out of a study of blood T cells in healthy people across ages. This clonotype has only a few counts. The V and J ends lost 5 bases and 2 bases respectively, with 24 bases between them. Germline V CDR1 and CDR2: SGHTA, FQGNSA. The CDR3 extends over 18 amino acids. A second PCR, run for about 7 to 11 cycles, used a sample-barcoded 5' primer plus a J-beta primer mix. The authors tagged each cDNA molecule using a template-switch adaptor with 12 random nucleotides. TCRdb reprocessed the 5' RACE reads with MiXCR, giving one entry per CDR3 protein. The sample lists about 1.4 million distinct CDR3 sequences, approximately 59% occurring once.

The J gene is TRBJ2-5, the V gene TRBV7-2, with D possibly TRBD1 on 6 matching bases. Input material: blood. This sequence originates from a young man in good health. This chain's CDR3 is CASSHPGHRDILQETQYF. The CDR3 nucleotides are TGTGCCAGCAGCCACCCCGGTCACCGGGACATCTTACAAGAGACCCAGTACTTC.